A single T cell receptor beta chain is shown here with its context. These data come from a study of control samples from healthy donors and cancer patients. With 5 bases removed from V and 4 bases from J, the gap between germline ends came to 8 bases. The CDR3 has 12 amino acids. Measured with immunoSEQ multiplex PCR; TCRdb has only the in-frame clones, and not every one. This table holds 150,000 to 200,000 clones, just under 95% found once. The clonotype originates from a man aged 18-30 years in good health. What was sequenced was blood. The chain employs TRBV12-3 or TRBV12-4 and TRBJ1-2; D is unresolved. CDR3 DNA: TGTGCCAGCAGTAGGGAACGCTATGGCTACACCTTC. Translation: CASSRERYGYTF.